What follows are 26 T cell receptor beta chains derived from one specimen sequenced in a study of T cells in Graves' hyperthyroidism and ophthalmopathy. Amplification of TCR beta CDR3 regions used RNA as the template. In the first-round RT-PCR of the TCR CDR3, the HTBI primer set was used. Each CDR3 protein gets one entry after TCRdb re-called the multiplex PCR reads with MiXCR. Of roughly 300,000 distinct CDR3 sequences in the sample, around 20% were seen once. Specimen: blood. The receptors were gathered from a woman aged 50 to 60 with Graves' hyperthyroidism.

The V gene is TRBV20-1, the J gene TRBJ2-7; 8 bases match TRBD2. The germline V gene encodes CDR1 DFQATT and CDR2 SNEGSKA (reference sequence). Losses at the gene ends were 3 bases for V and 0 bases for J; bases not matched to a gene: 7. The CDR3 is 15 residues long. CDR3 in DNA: TGCAGTGCTAGCCCAATTAGCGGGAACTCCTACGAGCAGTACTTC. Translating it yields CSASPISGNSYEQYF.

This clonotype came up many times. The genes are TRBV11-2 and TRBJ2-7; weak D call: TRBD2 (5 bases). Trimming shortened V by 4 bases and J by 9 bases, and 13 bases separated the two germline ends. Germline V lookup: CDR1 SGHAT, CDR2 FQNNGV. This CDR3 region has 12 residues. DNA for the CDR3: TGTGCCAGCAGCTCTGGTGGGGAGAGGCAGTACTTC. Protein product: CASSSGGERQYF.

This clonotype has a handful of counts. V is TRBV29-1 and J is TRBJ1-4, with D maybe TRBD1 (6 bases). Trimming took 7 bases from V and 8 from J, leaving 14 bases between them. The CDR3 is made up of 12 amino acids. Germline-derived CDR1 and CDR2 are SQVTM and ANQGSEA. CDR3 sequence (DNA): TGCAGCGGCAGGGGCCCAGAGGAAAAACTGTTTTTT. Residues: CSGRGPEEKLFF.

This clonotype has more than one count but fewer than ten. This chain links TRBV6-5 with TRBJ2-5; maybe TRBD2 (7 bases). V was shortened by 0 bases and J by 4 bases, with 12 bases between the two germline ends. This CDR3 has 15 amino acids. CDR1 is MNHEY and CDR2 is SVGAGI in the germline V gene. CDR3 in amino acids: CASSYSRGGGETQYF. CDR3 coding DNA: TGTGCCAGCAGTTACTCGAGGGGGGGAGGAGAGACCCAGTACTTC.

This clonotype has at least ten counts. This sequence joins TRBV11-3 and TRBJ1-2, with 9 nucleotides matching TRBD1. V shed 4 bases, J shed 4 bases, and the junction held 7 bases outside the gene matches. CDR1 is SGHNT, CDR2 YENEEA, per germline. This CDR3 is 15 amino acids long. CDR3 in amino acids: CASSSRDRDSYGYTF. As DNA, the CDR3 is TGTGCCAGCAGCTCCCGGGACAGGGACTCCTATGGCTACACCTTC.

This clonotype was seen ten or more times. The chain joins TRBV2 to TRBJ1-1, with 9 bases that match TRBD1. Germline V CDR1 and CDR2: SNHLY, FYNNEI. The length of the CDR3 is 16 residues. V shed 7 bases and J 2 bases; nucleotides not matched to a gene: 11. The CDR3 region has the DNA TGTGCCAGCACGATACAGGGGGCAAGATACAACACTGAAGCTTTCTTT. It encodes CASTIQGARYNTEAFF.

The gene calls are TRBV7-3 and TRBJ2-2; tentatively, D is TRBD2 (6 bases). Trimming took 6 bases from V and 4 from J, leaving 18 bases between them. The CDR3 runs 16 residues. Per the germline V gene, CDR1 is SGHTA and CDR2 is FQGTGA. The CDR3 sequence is CASSPPRAEGTGELFF. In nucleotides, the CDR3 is TGTGCCAGCAGTCCCCCCAGGGCGGAGGGCACCGGGGAGCTGTTTTTT. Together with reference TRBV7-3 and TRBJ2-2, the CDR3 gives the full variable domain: GAGVSQTPSNKVTEKGKYVELRCDPISGHTALYWYRQSLGQGPEFLIYFQGTGAADDSGLPNDRFFAVRPEGSVSTLKIQRTERGDSAVYLCASSPPRAEGTGELFFGEGSRLTVL.

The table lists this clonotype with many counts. The CDR3 sequence: CASSPGAPYHQYF. CDR3 sequence (DNA): TGTGCCAGCAGCCCGGGGGCACCCTATCACCAGTACTTC. V is TRBV7-4 and J is TRBJ2-5, with D perhaps being TRBD1 or TRBD2 (6 bases each). CDR1 and CDR2 from the germline V gene are SGHVT and SQSDAQ. CDR3 size: 13 residues. V dropped 5 bases and J dropped 10 bases, with 17 bases sitting between them.

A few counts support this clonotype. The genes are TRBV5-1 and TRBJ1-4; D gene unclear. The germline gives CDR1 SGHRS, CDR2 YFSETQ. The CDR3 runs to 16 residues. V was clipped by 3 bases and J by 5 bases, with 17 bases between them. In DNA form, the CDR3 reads TGCGCCAGCAGCTCATGGACCGCCCCTACCAATGAAAAACTGTTTTTT. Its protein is CASSSWTAPTNEKLFF.

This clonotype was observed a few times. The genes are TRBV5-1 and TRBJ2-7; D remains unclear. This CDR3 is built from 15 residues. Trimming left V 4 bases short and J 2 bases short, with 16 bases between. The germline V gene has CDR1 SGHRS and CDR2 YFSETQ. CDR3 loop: CASSLSPDGPYEQYF. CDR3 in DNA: TGCGCCAGCAGCCTGAGCCCAGACGGACCCTACGAGCAGTACTTC.

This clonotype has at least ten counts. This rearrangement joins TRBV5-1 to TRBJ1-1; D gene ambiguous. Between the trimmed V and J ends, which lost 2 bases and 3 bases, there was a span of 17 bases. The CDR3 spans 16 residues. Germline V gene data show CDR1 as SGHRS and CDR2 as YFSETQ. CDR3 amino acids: CASSLAPNYRDTEAFF. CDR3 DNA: TGCGCCAGCAGCTTAGCTCCTAACTACAGAGACACTGAAGCTTTCTTT.

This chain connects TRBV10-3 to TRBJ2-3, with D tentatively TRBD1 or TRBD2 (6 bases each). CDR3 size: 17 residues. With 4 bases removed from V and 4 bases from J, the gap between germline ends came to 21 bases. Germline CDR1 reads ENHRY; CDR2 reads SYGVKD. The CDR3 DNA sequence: TGTGCCATCAGTGTACAGCCCCAGGGGACTGGGGCAGATACGCAGTATTTT. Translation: CAISVQPQGTGADTQYF.

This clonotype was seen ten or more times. CDR3 in amino acids: CASSPDRLHGYTF. The CDR3 DNA reads as TGTGCCAGCAGTCCGGACAGGCTTCATGGCTACACCTTC. The rearrangement links TRBV12-3 or TRBV12-4 to TRBJ1-2; TRBD1 aligns across 7 bases. The CDR3 is 13 residues long. J lost 6 bases, V lost 5 bases, and 6 bases had no gene match.

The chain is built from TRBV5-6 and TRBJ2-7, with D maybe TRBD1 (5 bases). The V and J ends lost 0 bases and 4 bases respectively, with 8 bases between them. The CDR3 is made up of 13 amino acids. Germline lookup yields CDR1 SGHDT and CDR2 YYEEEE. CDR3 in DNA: TGTGCCAGCAGCTTGGAGGGGTTATACGAGCAGTACTTC. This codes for CASSLEGLYEQYF.

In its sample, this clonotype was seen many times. In DNA, the CDR3 is TGCAGTGCTACCCCCCTTTCTTTGGAGGTGCCGGGTAGCACTGAAGCTTTCTTT. Translation gives CSATPLSLEVPGSTEAFF. This rearrangement joins TRBV20-1 to TRBJ1-1; no reliable D call. V lost 4 bases, J lost 4 bases, and 28 bases lay in between. Germline-derived CDR1 and CDR2 are DFQATT and SNEGSKA (reference sequence). This CDR3 comprises 18 residues.

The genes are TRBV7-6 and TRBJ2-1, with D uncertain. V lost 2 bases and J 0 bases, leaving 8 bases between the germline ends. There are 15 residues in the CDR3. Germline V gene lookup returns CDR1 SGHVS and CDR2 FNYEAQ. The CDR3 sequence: CASSLQMSSYNEQFF. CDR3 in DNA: TGTGCCAGCAGCTTACAGATGAGCTCCTACAATGAGCAGTTCTTC.

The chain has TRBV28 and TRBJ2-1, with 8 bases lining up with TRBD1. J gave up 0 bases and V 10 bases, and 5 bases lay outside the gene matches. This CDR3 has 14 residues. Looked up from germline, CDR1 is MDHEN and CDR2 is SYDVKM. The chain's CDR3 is CAITGGSSYNEQFF. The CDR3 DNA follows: TGTGCCATCACAGGGGGAAGCTCCTACAATGAGCAGTTCTTC.

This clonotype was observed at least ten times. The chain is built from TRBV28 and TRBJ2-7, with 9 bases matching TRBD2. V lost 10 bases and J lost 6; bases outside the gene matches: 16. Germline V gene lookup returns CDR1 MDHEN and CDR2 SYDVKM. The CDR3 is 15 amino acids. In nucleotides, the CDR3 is TGTGCCACTTCTACGGGGGCTAGCGGGACATCCGAGCAGTACTTC. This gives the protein CATSTGASGTSEQYF.

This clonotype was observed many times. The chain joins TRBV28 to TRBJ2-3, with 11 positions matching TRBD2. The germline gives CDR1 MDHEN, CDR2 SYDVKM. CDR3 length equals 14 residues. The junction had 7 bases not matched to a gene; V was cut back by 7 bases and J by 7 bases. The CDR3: CASMTSGTGNTQYF. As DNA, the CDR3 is TGTGCCAGCATGACTAGCGGGACGGGGAATACGCAGTATTTT.

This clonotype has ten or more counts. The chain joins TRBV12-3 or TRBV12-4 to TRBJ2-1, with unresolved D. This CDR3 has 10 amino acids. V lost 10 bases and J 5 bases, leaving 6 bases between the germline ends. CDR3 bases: TGTGCCACCTTAGACAATGAGCAGTTCTTC. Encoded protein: CATLDNEQFF.

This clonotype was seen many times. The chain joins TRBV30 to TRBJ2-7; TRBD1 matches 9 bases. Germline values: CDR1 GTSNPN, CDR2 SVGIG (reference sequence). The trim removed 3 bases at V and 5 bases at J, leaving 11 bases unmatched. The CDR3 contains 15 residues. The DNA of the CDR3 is TGTGCCTGGAGGCCCACAGGGGGCGCGAGAAACGAGCAGTACTTC. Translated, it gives CAWRPTGGARNEQYF. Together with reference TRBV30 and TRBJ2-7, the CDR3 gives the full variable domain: SQTIHQWPATLVQPVGSPLSLECTVEGTSNPNLYWYRQAAGRGLQLLFYSVGIGQISSEVPQNLSASRPQDRQFILSSKKLLLSDSGFYLCAWRPTGGARNEQYFGPGTRLTVT.

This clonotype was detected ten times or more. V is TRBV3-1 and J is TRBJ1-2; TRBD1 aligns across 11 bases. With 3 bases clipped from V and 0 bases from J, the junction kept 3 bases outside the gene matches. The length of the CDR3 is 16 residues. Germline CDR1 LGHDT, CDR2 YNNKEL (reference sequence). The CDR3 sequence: CASSQGDRGTNYGYTF. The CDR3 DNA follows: TGTGCCAGCAGCCAGGGGGACAGGGGGACTAACTATGGCTACACCTTC.

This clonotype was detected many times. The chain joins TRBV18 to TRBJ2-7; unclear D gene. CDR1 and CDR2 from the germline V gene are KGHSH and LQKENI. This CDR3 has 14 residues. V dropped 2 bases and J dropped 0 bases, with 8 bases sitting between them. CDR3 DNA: TGTGCCAGCTCACCAGTCGAATTCTCCTACGAGCAGTACTTC. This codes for CASSPVEFSYEQYF.

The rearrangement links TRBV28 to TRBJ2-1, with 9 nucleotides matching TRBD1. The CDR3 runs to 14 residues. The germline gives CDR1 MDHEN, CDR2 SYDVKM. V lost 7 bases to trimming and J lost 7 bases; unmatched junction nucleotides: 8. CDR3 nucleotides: TGTGCCAGCAAGACAGGGGGGGGGCAAAATGAGCAGTTCTTC. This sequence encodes CASKTGGGQNEQFF.

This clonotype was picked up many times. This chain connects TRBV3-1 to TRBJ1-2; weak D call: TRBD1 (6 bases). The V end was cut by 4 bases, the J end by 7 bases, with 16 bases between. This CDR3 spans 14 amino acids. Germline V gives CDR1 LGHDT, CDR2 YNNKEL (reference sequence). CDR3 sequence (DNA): TGTGCCAGCAGCCCCGACAGGTTGACTCGTGGCTACACCTTC. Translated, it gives CASSPDRLTRGYTF.

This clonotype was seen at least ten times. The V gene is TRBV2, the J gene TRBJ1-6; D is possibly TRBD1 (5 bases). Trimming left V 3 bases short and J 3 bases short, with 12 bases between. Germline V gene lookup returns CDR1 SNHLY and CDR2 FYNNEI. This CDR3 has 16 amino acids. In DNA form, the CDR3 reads TGTGCCAGCAGTGAGGCAGGGAAAGGCTATAATTCACCCCTCCACTTT. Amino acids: CASSEAGKGYNSPLHF.